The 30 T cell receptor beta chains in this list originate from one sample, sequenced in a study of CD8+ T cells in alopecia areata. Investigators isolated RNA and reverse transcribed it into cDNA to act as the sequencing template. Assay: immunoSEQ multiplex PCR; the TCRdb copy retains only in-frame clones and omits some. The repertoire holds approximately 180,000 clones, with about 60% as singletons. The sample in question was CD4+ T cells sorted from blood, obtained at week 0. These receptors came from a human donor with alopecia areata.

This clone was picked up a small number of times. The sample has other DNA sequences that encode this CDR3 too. The CDR3 sequence is CAWSGETQYF. The CDR3 coding sequence is TGTGCCTGGAGTGGAGAGACCCAGTACTTC. The genes are TRBV30 and TRBJ2-5; no firm D call. The length of the CDR3 is 10 residues. Germline-derived CDR1 and CDR2 are GTSNPN and SVGIG (reference sequence). V lost 1 base, J lost 4 bases, and 1 base lay in between.

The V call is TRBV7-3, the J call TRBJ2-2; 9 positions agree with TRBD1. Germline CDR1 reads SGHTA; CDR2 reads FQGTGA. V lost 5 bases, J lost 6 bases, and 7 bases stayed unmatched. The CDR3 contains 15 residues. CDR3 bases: TGTGCCAGCAGCAGACAACAGGGGGCCGCCGGGGAGCTGTTTTTT. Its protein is CASSRQQGAAGELFF.

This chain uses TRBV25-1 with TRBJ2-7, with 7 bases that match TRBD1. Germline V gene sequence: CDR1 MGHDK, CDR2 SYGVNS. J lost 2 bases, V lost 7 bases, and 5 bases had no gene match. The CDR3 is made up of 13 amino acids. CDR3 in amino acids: CASTSGTAYEQYF. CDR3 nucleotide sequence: TGTGCCAGCACGTCCGGGACAGCCTACGAGCAGTACTTC.

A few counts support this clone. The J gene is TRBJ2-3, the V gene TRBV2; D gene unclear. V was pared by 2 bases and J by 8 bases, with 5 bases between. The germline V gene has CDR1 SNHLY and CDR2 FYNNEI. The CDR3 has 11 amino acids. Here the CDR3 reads CASSEPRTQYF. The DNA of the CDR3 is TGTGCCAGCAGTGAACCCCGTACGCAGTATTTT.

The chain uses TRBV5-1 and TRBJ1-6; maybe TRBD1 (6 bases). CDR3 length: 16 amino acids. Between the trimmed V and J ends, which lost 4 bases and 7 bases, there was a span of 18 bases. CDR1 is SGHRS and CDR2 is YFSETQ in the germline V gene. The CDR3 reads CASSNTGSSSNSPLHF. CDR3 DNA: TGCGCCAGCAGCAATACAGGGAGCTCCTCCAATTCACCCCTCCACTTT.

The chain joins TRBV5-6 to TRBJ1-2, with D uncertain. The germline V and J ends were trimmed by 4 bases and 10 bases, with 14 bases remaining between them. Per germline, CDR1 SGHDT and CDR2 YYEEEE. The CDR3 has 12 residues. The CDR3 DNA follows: TGTGCCAGCAGCCTGGTCGGGAGCGACTACACCTTC. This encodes CASSLVGSDYTF. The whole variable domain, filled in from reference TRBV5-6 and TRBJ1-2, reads DAGVTQSPTHLIKTRGQQVTLRCSPKSGHDTVSWYQQALGQGPQFIFQYYEEEERQRGNFPDRFSGHQFPNYSSELNVNALLLGDSALYLCASSLVGSDYTFGSGTRLTVV.

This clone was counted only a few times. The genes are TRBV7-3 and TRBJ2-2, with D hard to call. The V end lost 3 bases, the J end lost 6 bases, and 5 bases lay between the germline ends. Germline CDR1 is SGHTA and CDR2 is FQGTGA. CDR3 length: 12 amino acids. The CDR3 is CASSFLSGELFF. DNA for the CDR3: TGTGCCAGCAGCTTCTTGTCCGGGGAGCTGTTTTTT. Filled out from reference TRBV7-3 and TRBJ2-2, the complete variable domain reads GAGVSQTPSNKVTEKGKYVELRCDPISGHTALYWYRQSLGQGPEFLIYFQGTGAADDSGLPNDRFFAVRPEGSVSTLKIQRTERGDSAVYLCASSFLSGELFFGEGSRLTVL.

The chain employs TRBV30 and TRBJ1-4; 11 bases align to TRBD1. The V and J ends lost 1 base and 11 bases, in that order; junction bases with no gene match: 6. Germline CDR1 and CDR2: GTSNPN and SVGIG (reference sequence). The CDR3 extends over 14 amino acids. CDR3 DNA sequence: TGTGCCTGGAGTGGGGACAGGGGGGTATTCAAACTGTTTTTT. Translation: CAWSGDRGVFKLFF.

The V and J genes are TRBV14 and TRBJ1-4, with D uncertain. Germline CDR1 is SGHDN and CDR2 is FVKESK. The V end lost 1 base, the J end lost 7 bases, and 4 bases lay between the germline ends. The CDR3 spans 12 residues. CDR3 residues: CASSQGGEKLFF. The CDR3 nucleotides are TGTGCCAGCAGCCAAGGGGGTGAAAAACTGTTTTTT. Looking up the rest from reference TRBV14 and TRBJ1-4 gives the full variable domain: EAGVTQFPSHSVIEKGQTVTLRCDPISGHDNLYWYRRVMGKEIKFLLHFVKESKQDESGMPNNRFLAERTGGTYSTLKVQPAELEDSGVYFCASSQGGEKLFFGSGTQLSVL.

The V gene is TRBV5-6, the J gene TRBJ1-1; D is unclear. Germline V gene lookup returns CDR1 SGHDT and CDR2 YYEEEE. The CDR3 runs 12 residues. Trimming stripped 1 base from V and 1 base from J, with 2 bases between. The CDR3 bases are TGTGCCAGCAGCTTGCAGAACACTGAAGCTTTCTTT. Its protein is CASSLQNTEAFF.

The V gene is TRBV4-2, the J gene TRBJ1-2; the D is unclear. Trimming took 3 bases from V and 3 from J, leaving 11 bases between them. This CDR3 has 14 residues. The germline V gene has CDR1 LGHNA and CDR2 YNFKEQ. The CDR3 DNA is TGTGCCAGCAGCCACTGGCTTACGGACTATGGCTACACCTTC. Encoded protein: CASSHWLTDYGYTF.

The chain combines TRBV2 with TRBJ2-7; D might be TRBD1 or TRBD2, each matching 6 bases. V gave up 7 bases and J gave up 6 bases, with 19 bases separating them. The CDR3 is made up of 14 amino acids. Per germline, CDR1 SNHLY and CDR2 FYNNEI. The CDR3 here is CASMGGGTSGEQYF. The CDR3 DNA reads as TGTGCCAGCATGGGTGGGGGGACATCCGGCGAGCAGTACTTC.

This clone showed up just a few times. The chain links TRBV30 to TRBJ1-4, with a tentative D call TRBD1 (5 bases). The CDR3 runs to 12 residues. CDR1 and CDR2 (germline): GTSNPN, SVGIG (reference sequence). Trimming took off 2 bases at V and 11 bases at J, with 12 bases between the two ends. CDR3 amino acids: CAWSTGPPKLFF. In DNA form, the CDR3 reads TGTGCCTGGAGTACAGGACCCCCGAAACTGTTTTTT.

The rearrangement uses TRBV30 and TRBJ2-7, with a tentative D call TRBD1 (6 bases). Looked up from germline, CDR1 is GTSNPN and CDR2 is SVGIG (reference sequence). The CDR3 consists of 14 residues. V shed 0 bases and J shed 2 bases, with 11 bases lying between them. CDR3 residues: CAWSVGTPTYEQYF. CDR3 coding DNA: TGTGCCTGGAGTGTAGGGACACCCACCTACGAGCAGTACTTC.

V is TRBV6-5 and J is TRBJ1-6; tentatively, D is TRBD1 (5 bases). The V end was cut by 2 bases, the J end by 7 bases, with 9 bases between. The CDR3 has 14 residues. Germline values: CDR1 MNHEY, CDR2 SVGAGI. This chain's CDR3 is CASSYLQGNSPLHF. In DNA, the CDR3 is TGTGCCAGCAGTTACCTGCAGGGAAATTCACCCCTCCACTTT.

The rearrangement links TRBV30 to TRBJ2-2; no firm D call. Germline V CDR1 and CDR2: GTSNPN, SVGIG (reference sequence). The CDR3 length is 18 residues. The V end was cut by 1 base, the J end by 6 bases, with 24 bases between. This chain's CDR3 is CAWSETFSVRALSGELFF. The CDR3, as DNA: TGTGCCTGGAGTGAGACATTTTCGGTCCGGGCCCTTTCCGGGGAGCTGTTTTTT. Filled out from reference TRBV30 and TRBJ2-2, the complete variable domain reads SQTIHQWPATLVQPVGSPLSLECTVEGTSNPNLYWYRQAAGRGLQLLFYSVGIGQISSEVPQNLSASRPQDRQFILSSKKLLLSDSGFYLCAWSETFSVRALSGELFFGEGSRLTVL.

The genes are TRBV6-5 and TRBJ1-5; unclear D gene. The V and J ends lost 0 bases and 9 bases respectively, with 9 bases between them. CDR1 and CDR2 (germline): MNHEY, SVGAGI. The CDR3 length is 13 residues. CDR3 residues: CASSYSAEGPQHF. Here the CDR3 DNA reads TGTGCCAGCAGTTACTCCGCCGAAGGGCCCCAGCATTTT.

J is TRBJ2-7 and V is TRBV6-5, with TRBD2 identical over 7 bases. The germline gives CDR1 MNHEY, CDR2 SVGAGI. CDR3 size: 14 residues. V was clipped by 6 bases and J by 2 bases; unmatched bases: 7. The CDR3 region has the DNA TGTGCCAGCAGCACCGGGGGAGGGGCCTACGAGCAGTACTTC. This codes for CASSTGGGAYEQYF.

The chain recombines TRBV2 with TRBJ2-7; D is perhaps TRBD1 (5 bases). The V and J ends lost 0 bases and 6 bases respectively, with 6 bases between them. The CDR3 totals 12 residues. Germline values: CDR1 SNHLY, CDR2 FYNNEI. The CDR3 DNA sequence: TGTGCCAGCAGTGAAGCAGGGGTCGAGCAGTACTTC. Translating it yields CASSEAGVEQYF.

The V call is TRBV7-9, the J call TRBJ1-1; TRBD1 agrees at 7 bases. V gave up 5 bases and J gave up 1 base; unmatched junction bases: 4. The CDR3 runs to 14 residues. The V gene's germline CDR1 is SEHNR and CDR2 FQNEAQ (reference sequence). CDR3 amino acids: CASSPNRGNTEAFF. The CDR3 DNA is TGTGCCAGCAGCCCCAACAGGGGGAACACTGAAGCTTTCTTT.

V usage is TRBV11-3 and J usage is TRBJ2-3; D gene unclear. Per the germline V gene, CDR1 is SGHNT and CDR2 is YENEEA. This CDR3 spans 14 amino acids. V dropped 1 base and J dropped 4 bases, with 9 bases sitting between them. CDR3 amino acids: CASSLVSGSDTQYF. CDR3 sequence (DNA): TGTGCCAGCAGCTTAGTCTCCGGGTCAGATACGCAGTATTTT.

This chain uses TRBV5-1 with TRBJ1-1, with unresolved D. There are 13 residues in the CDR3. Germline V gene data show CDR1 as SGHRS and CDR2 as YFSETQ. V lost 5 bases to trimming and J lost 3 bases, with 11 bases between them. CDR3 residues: CASRHQEYTEAFF. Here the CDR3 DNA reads TGCGCCAGCAGACATCAGGAGTACACTGAAGCTTTCTTT.

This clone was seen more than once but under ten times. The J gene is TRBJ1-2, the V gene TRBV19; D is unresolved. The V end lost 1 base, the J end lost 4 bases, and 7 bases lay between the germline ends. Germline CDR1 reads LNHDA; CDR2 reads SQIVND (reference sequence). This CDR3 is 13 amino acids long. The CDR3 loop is CASSIGAGYGYTF. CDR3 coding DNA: TGTGCCAGTAGTATAGGGGCTGGCTATGGCTACACCTTC.

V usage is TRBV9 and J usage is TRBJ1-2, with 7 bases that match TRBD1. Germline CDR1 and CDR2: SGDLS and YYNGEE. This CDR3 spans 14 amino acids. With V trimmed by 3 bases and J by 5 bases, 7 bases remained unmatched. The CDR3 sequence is CASSARQGDYGYTF. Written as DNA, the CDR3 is TGTGCCAGCAGCGCAAGACAGGGTGATTATGGCTACACCTTC. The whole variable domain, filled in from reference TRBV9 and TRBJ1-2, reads DSGVTQTPKHLITATGQRVTLRCSPRSGDLSVYWYQQSLDQGLQFLIQYYNGEERAKGNILERFSAQQFPDLHSELNLSSLELGDSALYFCASSARQGDYGYTFGSGTRLTVV.

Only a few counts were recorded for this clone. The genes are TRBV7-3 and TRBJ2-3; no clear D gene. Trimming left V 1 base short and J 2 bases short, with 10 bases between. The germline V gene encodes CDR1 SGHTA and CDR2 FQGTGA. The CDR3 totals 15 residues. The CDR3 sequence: CASSLRLGSTDTQYF. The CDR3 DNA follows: TGTGCCAGCAGCTTAAGACTGGGATCCACAGATACGCAGTATTTT.

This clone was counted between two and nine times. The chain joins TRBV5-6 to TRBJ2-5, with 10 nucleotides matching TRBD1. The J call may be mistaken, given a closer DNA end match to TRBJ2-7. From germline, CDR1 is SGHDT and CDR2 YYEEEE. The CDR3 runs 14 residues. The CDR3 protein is CASSPTGGGDEQYF. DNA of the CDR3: TGTGCCAGCAGCCCGACAGGGGGCGGGGACGAGCAGTACTTC.

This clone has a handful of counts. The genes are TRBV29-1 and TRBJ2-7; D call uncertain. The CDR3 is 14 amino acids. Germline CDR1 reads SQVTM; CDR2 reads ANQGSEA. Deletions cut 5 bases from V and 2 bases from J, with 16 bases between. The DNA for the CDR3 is TGCAGCGTTCTTCAGCAGCGAAAGACCTACGAGCAGTACTTC. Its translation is CSVLQQRKTYEQYF.

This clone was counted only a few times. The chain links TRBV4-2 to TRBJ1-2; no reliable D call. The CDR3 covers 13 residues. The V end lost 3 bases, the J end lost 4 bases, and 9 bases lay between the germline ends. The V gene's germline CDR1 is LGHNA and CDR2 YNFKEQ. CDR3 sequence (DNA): TGTGCCAGCAGCCAGGCGCGTTTCTATGGCTACACCTTC. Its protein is CASSQARFYGYTF.

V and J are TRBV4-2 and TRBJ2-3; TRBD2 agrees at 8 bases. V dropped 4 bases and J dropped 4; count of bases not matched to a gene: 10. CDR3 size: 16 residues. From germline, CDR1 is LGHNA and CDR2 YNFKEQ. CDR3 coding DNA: TGTGCCAGCAGCCTCGCTCTCGGACTAGCCGCAGATACGCAGTATTTT. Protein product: CASSLALGLAADTQYF.

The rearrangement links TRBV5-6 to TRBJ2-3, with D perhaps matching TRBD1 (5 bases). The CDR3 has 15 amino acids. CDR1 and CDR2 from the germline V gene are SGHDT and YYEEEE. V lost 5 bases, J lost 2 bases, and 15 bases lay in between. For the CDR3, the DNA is TGTGCCAGCAGTCCAAGGCCGACAGTCACAGATACGCAGTATTTT. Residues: CASSPRPTVTDTQYF.